This T cell receptor (beta chain) was sequenced in a study of blood T cell repertoires in COVID-19. Study-wide context: Acute-phase and convalescent COVID-19 samples originated in the United States, Italy and Spain.

V was cut by 3 bases and J by 3 bases, with 8 bases left in between. There are 13 residues in the CDR3. How the authors handled the data: Scientists estimated how many nucleated cells there were by amplifying reference gene primers. TCRdb keeps only in-frame clones here, not all; method: immunoSEQ multiplex PCR. That table gives V, J and clone size, and the DNA gave D and trimming. The sample gives approximately 190,000 clones, around four fifths of which show up once; 4.5% to 5.5% is in the top ten. This clone was seen only once. The source of this sequence is a woman aged 25-40 years with acute or convalescent COVID-19. The chain is built from TRBV12-3 or TRBV12-4 and TRBJ1-2; no reliable D call. Sequencing input: peripheral blood. The CDR3 reads CASSFTEYYGYTF. DNA of the CDR3: TGTGCCAGCAGTTTCACGGAGTACTATGGCTACACCTTC.